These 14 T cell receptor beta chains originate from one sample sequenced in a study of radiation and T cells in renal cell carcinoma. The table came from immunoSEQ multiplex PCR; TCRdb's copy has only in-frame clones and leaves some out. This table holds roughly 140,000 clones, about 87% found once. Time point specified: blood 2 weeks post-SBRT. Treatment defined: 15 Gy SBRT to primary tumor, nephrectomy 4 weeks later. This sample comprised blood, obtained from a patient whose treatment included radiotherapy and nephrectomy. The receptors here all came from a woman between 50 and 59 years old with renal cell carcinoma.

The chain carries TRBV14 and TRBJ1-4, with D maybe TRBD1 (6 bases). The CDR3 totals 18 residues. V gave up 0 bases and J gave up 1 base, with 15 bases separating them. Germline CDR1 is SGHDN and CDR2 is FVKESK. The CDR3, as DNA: TGTGCCAGCAGCCAAGACCCTATAGGAGGGGGAACTAATGAAAAACTGTTTTTT. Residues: CASSQDPIGGGTNEKLFF.

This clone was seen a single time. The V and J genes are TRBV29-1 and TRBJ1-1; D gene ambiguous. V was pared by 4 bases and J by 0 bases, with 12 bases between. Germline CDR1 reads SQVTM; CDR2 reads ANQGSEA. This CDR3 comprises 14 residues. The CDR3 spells CSVVVGLLNTEAFF. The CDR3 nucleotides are TGCAGCGTTGTCGTTGGACTTCTGAACACTGAAGCTTTCTTT.

CDR3 region: CASSSRGSNEKLFF. The CDR3, as DNA: TGTGCCAGCAGCTCCCGGGGATCGAATGAAAAACTGTTTTTT. V and J are TRBV7-9 and TRBJ1-4; D is uncertain. The ends were cut back, 4 bases at V and 5 bases at J, with 11 bases in the middle. CDR1 SEHNR and CDR2 FQNEAQ come from the germline V gene (reference sequence). The CDR3 extends over 14 amino acids.

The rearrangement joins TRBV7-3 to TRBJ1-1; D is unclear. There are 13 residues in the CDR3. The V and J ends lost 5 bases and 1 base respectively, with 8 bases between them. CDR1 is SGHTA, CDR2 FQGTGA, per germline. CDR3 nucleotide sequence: TGTGCCAGCAGCCAATCCGGGAACACTGAAGCTTTCTTT. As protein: CASSQSGNTEAFF.

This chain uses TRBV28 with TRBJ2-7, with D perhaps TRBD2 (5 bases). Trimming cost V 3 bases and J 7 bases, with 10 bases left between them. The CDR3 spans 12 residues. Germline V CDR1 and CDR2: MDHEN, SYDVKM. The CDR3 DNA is TGTGCCAGCAGTTTGAATGGGGAGGAGCAGTACTTC. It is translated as CASSLNGEEQYF.

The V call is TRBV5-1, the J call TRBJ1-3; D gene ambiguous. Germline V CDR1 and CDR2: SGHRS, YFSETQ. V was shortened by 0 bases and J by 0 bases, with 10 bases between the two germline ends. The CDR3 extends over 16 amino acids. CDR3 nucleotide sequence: TGCGCCAGCAGCTTGGGGCAGCAGAGCTCTGGAAACACCATATATTTT. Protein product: CASSLGQQSSGNTIYF.

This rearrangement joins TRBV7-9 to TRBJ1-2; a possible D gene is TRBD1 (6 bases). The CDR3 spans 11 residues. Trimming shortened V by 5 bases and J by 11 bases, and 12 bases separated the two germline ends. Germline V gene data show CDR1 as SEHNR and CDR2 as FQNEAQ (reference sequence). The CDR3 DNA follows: TGTGCCAGCAGCCTACAGGGCGGGTACACCTTC. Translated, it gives CASSLQGGYTF. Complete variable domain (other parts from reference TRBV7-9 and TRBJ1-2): DTGVSQNPRHKITKRGQNVTFRCDPISEHNRLYWYRQTLGQGPEFLTYFQNEAQLEKSRLLSDRFSAERPKGSFSTLEIQRTEQGDSAMYLCASSLQGGYTFGSGTRLTVV.

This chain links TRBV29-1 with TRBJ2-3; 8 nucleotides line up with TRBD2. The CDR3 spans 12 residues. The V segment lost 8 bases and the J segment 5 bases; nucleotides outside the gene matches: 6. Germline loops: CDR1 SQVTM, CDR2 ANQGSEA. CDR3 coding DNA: TGCAGCCTGTCGGCGGGGGGAGATACGCAGTATTTT. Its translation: CSLSAGGDTQYF.

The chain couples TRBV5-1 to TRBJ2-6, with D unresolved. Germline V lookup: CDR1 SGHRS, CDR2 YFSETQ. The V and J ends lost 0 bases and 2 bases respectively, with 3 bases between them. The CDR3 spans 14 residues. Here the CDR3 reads CASSLAAGANVLTF. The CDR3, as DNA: TGCGCCAGCAGCTTGGCCGCTGGGGCCAACGTCCTGACTTTC.

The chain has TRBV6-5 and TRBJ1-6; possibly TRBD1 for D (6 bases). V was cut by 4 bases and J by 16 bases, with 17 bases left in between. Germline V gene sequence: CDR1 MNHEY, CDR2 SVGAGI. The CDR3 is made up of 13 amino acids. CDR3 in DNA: TGTGCCAGCAGTTCCCTCCCCCCAGGGGCTCTCCACTTT. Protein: CASSSLPPGALHF.

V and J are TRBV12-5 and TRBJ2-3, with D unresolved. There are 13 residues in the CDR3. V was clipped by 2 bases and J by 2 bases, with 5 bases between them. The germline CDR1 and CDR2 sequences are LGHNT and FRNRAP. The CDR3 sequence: CASGLTNTDTQYF. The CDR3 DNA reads TGTGCTAGTGGTTTGACAAACACAGATACGCAGTATTTT.

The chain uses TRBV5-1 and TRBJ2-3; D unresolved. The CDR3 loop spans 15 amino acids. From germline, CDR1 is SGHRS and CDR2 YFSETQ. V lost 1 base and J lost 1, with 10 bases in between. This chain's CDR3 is CASSLQGQGTDTQYF. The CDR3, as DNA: TGCGCCAGCAGCTTGCAAGGGCAGGGCACAGATACGCAGTATTTT. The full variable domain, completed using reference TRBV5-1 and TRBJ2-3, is KAGVTQTPRYLIKTRGQQVTLSCSPISGHRSVSWYQQTPGQGLQFLFEYFSETQRNKGNFPGRFSGRQFSNSRSEMNVSTLELGDSALYLCASSLQGQGTDTQYFGPGTRLTVL.

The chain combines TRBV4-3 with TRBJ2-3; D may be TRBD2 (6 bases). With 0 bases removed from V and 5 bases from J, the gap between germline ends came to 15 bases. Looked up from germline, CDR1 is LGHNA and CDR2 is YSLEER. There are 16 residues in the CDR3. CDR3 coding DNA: TGCGCCAGCAGCCAAGATGCGTGGGGAGGAGAAGATACGCAGTATTTT. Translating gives CASSQDAWGGEDTQYF.

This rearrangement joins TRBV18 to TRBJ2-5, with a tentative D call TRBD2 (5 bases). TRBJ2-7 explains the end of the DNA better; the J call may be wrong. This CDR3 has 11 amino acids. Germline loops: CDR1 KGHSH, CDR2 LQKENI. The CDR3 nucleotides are TGTGCCAGTTCCGGGGAGTACGAGCAGTACTTC. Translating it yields CASSGEYEQYF.